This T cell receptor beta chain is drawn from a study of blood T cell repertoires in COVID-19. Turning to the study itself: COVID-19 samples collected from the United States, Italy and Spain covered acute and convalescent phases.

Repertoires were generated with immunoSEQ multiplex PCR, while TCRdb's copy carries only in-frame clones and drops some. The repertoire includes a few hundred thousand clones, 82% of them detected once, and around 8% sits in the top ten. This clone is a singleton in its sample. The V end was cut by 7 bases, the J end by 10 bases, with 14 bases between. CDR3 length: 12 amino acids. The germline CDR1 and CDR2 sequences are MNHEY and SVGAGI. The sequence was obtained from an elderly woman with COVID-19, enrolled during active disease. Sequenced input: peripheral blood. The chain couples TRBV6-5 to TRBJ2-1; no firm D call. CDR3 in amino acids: CASINPFEEQFF. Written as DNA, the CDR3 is TGTGCCAGCATTAACCCTTTTGAGGAGCAGTTCTTC.